The 24 T cell receptor beta chains presented below share a single source sample, sequenced in a study of T cell responses to AZD1222 COVID-19 vaccine. Some clones are missing from TCRdb's copy, which holds only in-frame ones; the method was immunoSEQ multiplex PCR. The table includes 95,000 to 130,000 clones, 70% to 90% detected once. The sample here was peripheral blood, taken on day 0 of AZD1222 vaccination. The receptors shown here come from an adult in good health.

The chain uses TRBV9 and TRBJ1-6; D gene uncertain. With 3 bases removed from V and 0 bases from J, the gap between germline ends came to 16 bases. CDR3 length: 18 residues. The germline CDR1 and CDR2 sequences are SGDLS and YYNGEE. DNA of the CDR3: TGTGCCAGCAGCGCCACCCCGGACCGATTCTCCTATAATTCACCCCTCCACTTT. The encoded protein is CASSATPDRFSYNSPLHF.

Only one count was recorded for this clone. The V gene is TRBV6-5, the J gene TRBJ2-3; possibly TRBD1 for D (6 bases). Germline lookup yields CDR1 MNHEY and CDR2 SVGAGI. V lost 2 bases, J lost 2 bases, and 11 bases lay in between. The CDR3 is made up of 15 amino acids. CDR3 DNA sequence: TGTGCCAGCAGTTACCATAGACAGGTCACAGATACGCAGTATTTT. Residues: CASSYHRQVTDTQYF.

The chain carries TRBV4-2 and TRBJ1-5, with D perhaps matching TRBD1 (5 bases). Germline loops: CDR1 LGHNA, CDR2 YNFKEQ. The CDR3 sequence is 19 residues long. V was shortened by 0 bases and J by 4 bases, with 22 bases between the two germline ends. CDR3 region: CASSQDLLGLGGGNQPQHF. The CDR3 nucleotides are TGTGCCAGCAGCCAAGATCTTTTAGGGCTCGGGGGGGGTAATCAGCCCCAGCATTTT.

The V call is TRBV6-1, the J call TRBJ1-2; tentative D call: TRBD1 (6 bases). The CDR3 spans 15 residues. Trimming stripped 0 bases from V and 1 base from J, with 9 bases between. Looked up from germline, CDR1 is MNHNS and CDR2 is SASEGT. The CDR3 here is CASSEATGFNYGYTF. CDR3 nucleotide sequence: TGTGCCAGCAGTGAAGCAACAGGGTTTAACTATGGCTACACCTTC.

V and J are TRBV19 and TRBJ2-7, with D possibly matching TRBD1 (6 bases). The CDR3 contains 13 residues. Germline V lookup: CDR1 LNHDA, CDR2 SQIVND (reference sequence). The V end was cut by 5 bases, the J end by 0 bases, with 8 bases between. DNA for the CDR3: TGTGCCAGTAGTTACAGGGACTCCTACGAGCAGTACTTC. Protein: CASSYRDSYEQYF.

The chain is built from TRBV9 and TRBJ1-1, with 9 bases fitting TRBD1. The length of the CDR3 is 15 residues. Germline V gene sequence: CDR1 SGDLS, CDR2 YYNGEE. V lost 0 bases and J lost 4; bases outside the gene matches: 4. CDR3 in DNA: TGTGCCAGCAGCGTAGGGGGGACAGGGCTCACTGAAGCTTTCTTT. It yields the protein CASSVGGTGLTEAFF.

This chain joins TRBV27 and TRBJ2-5; 10 bases fit TRBD2. Germline assignment: CDR1 MNHEY and CDR2 SMNVEV (reference sequence). After removal of 2 bases from V and 1 base from J, the junction contained 1 base not matched to a gene. This CDR3 is built from 15 residues. This chain's CDR3 is CASSLLAGAQETQYF. The CDR3 DNA is TGTGCCAGCAGTTTACTAGCGGGGGCCCAAGAGACCCAGTACTTC.

J is TRBJ2-2 and V is TRBV9, with D unclear. V was cut by 6 bases and J by 0 bases, with 9 bases left in between. CDR1 is SGDLS and CDR2 is YYNGEE in the germline V gene. This CDR3 comprises 14 residues. The CDR3 loop reads CASTQSANTGELFF. The CDR3 nucleotides read TGTGCCAGCACGCAGTCAGCGAACACCGGGGAGCTGTTTTTT.

J is TRBJ1-2 and V is TRBV9; D call uncertain. CDR1 and CDR2 from the germline V gene are SGDLS and YYNGEE. The CDR3 contains 11 residues. Trimming took 7 bases from V and 1 from J, leaving 5 bases between them. The CDR3 region is CASVGNYGYTF. The CDR3, as DNA: TGTGCCAGCGTTGGTAACTATGGCTACACCTTC.

The chain joins TRBV4-1 to TRBJ2-7; 7 nucleotides match TRBD2. The CDR3 spans 15 residues. The germline gives CDR1 MGHRA, CDR2 YSYEKL. Unmatched junction bases numbered 9, after V lost 0 bases and J lost 7 bases. CDR3 region: CASSQEERTSGEQYF. The CDR3 DNA follows: TGCGCCAGCAGCCAAGAAGAGAGGACTAGTGGAGAGCAGTACTTC.

This sequence joins TRBV19 and TRBJ2-7; TRBD1 aligns across 9 bases. CDR1 is LNHDA, CDR2 SQIVND, per germline (reference sequence). With 3 bases clipped from V and 6 bases from J, the junction kept 15 bases outside the gene matches. CDR3 size: 17 residues. CDR3 region: CASSIAQHRGQGVEQYF. The CDR3 DNA reads TGTGCCAGTAGTATTGCACAGCACAGGGGACAGGGTGTCGAGCAGTACTTC.

The J gene is TRBJ2-5, the V gene TRBV7-2; TRBD2 agrees at 7 bases. The CDR3 is made up of 16 amino acids. The V gene end was trimmed by 1 base and the J gene end by 5 bases; junction bases not matched to a gene: 10. Germline V gene data show CDR1 as SGHTA and CDR2 as FQGNSA. Written as DNA, the CDR3 is TGTGCCAGCAGCTTAGGGGGGTGGAGCGGGAAGGAGACCCAGTACTTC. The encoded protein is CASSLGGWSGKETQYF.

The chain links TRBV18 to TRBJ1-5; 8 bases map to TRBD1. Germline values: CDR1 KGHSH, CDR2 LQKENI. Unmatched junction bases numbered 8, after V lost 0 bases and J lost 1 base. The CDR3 has 18 amino acids. CDR3 amino acids: CASSPPVWQGASNQPQHF. In nucleotides, the CDR3 is TGTGCCAGCTCACCACCGGTGTGGCAGGGGGCGAGCAATCAGCCCCAGCATTTT.

This clone was seen a few times. V is TRBV6-5 and J is TRBJ1-1; 7 positions match TRBD1. The V and J ends lost 4 bases and 0 bases, in that order; junction bases with no gene match: 8. There are 16 residues in the CDR3. Germline V gene sequence: CDR1 MNHEY, CDR2 SVGAGI. The CDR3 is CASSSITTGLNTEAFF. The CDR3 bases are TGTGCCAGCAGTTCCATTACGACAGGGTTGAACACTGAAGCTTTCTTT.

The chain carries TRBV9 and TRBJ2-1; 9 bases map to TRBD2. Germline trimming cut 3 bases from V and 9 bases from J; bases unmatched to any gene: 7. This CDR3 spans 14 amino acids. Per the germline V gene, CDR1 is SGDLS and CDR2 is YYNGEE. CDR3 region: CASSEVAGASEQFF. The CDR3 DNA sequence: TGTGCCAGCAGCGAAGTAGCGGGGGCCAGTGAGCAGTTCTTC.

V and J are TRBV9 and TRBJ2-7; possible D gene TRBD2, 6 bases. Germline CDR1 and CDR2: SGDLS and YYNGEE. The V end was cut by 4 bases, the J end by 4 bases, with 15 bases between. The CDR3 loop spans 14 amino acids. CDR3 amino acids: CASSSGGEPYEQYF. As DNA, the CDR3 is TGTGCCAGCAGCTCCGGAGGGGAACCGTACGAGCAGTACTTC.

The rearrangement uses TRBV7-9 and TRBJ1-1; D is ambiguous. Trimming left V 5 bases short and J 2 bases short, with 18 bases between. This CDR3 spans 16 amino acids. CDR1 and CDR2 (germline): SEHNR, FQNEAQ (reference sequence). The CDR3 loop is CASSPSSARLNTEAFF. The CDR3 DNA reads as TGTGCCAGCAGCCCGAGTTCGGCCAGGCTCAACACTGAAGCTTTCTTT. The full variable domain, its missing parts supplied by reference TRBV7-9 and TRBJ1-1, is DTGVSQNPRHKITKRGQNVTFRCDPISEHNRLYWYRQTLGQGPEFLTYFQNEAQLEKSRLLSDRFSAERPKGSFSTLEIQRTEQGDSAMYLCASSPSSARLNTEAFFGQGTRLTVV.

This clone is a singleton in its sample. The J gene is TRBJ1-1, the V gene TRBV6-4; D gene unclear. Trimming took 5 bases from V and 1 from J, leaving 8 bases between them. Germline V CDR1 and CDR2: MRHNA, SNTAGT. The length of the CDR3 is 13 residues. CDR3 DNA: TGTGCCAGCAGTAAGAGGGAGAACACTGAAGCTTTCTTT. Protein sequence: CASSKRENTEAFF.

This clone was seen only a few times. This chain uses TRBV9 with TRBJ1-6; no clear D. Germline V gene data show CDR1 as SGDLS and CDR2 as YYNGEE. CDR3 size: 14 residues. With 0 bases removed from V and 6 bases from J, the gap between germline ends came to 7 bases. The CDR3 loop is CASSVGVSNSPLHF. For the CDR3, the DNA is TGTGCCAGCAGCGTAGGTGTAAGTAATTCACCCCTCCACTTT.

This clone was detected once. The chain has TRBV6-4 and TRBJ1-2, with 7 bases identical to TRBD1. The V gene's germline CDR1 is MRHNA and CDR2 SNTAGT. J lost 3 bases, V lost 6 bases, and 7 bases had no gene match. The CDR3 spans 14 residues. CDR3 residues: CASRRTGGDYGYTF. Written as DNA, the CDR3 is TGTGCCAGCAGACGGACAGGAGGGGACTATGGCTACACCTTC.

The chain couples TRBV4-3 to TRBJ1-5, with a tentative D call TRBD1 (5 bases). Looked up from germline, CDR1 is LGHNA and CDR2 is YSLEER. The CDR3 consists of 16 residues. V was pared by 0 bases and J by 3 bases, with 12 bases between. CDR3 region: CASSQDLGRDNQPQHF. In DNA, the CDR3 is TGCGCCAGCAGCCAAGATCTCGGCAGGGACAATCAGCCCCAGCATTTT.

As regards this clone: Being one base from a much bigger clone, this may be a read error. The same CDR3 also results from other DNA sequences found in this sample. The chain uses TRBV5-5 and TRBJ2-7; 7 bases are a match to TRBD2. The CDR3 extends over 12 amino acids. From germline, CDR1 is SGHKS and CDR2 YYEKEE (reference sequence). The CDR3 DNA is TGTGCTAGCAACGGGGGGATCTACGAGCAGTACTTC. Protein product: CASNGGIYEQYF.

This chain joins TRBV28 and TRBJ1-1; no clear D gene. V lost 4 bases and J 6 bases, leaving 9 bases between the germline ends. Germline V lookup: CDR1 MDHEN, CDR2 SYDVKM. The CDR3 extends over 12 amino acids. CDR3 in amino acids: CASSWVAAEAFF. Here the CDR3 DNA reads TGTGCCAGCAGTTGGGTTGCGGCTGAAGCTTTCTTT.

The chain is built from TRBV6-1 and TRBJ1-2; the D is unclear. Between the trimmed V and J ends, which lost 3 bases and 5 bases, there was a span of 7 bases. Germline CDR1 and CDR2: MNHNS and SASEGT. CDR3 length: 12 amino acids. In DNA form, the CDR3 reads TGTGCCAGCAGTGACACTTCTTATGGCTACACCTTC. It translates to CASSDTSYGYTF.